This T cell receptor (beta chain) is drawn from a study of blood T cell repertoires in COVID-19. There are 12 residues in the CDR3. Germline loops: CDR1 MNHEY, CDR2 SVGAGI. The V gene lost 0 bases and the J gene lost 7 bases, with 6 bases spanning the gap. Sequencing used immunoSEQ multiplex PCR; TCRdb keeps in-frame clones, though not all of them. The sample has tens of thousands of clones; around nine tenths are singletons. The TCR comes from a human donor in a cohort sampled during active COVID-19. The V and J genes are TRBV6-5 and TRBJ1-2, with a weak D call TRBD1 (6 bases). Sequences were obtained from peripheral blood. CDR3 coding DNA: TGTGCCAGCAGTTACTCCAGGGGTGGCTACACCTTC. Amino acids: CASSYSRGGYTF.